Below, one T cell receptor beta chain is given with its context. Its antigen remains unknown. Here immunoSEQ multiplex PCR was the method, and the copy in TCRdb shows in-frame clones only, minus some. The sample has 65,000 to 90,000 clones, roughly 86% seen once. CDR1 MDHEN and CDR2 SYDVKM come from the germline V gene. J lost 6 bases, V lost 7 bases, and 9 bases had no gene match. CDR3 length equals 14 residues. This entry is derived from a study of OX40 agonist ivuxolimab in advanced cancers. Turning to the study itself: Partial responses were recorded for three patients, including one with hepatocellular carcinoma and two with cutaneous melanoma. Broader study findings: Clonal expansion among partial responders at 0.1-3.0 mg/kg ranked near the lowest. More expanded clones were found, on average, in CD8+ than in CD4+ T cells. Which antigen the expanded peripheral T cells recognized is unknown.

The chain employs TRBV28 and TRBJ2-7, with TRBD1 identical over 10 bases. This clonotype was obtained from an adult with an advanced solid tumor such as melanoma, head and neck, liver or kidney cancer. Source: CD4+ or CD8+ T cells sorted from blood, taken in a trial of the OX40 agonist ivuxolimab. CDR3 region: CASNTGTGAREQYF. The CDR3 region has the DNA TGTGCCAGCAATACCGGGACAGGGGCTCGCGAGCAGTACTTC.